The sequence of this TCR beta chain was determined in a study of blood T cell repertoires in COVID-19. The wider study: Italy, Spain and the United States were the sources of the convalescent and acute COVID-19 samples. The cDNA or gDNA used as material had been derived from T cells, B-cell-depleted T cells, or PBMCs.

Germline CDR1 reads MNHNS; CDR2 reads SASEGT. The CDR3 is made up of 15 amino acids. The ends were cut back, 3 bases at V and 11 bases at J, with 22 bases in the middle. In the authors' workflow: Researchers report that nucleated cell counts were estimated from reference gene primer amplification. The data were produced by immunoSEQ multiplex PCR, yet TCRdb's version contains in-frame clones alone and is incomplete. V and J calls and clone size are given by that table; D and trimming were obtained from the DNA. The repertoire includes 70,000 to 95,000 clones, 85% of them detected once, and about an eighth sits in the top ten.

The clonotype was recovered from a woman in her seventies with active or convalescent COVID-19. The sequencing sample was made of peripheral blood. This rearrangement joins TRBV6-1 to TRBJ1-1; perhaps TRBD1 as D (5 bases). This CDR3 is CASSEGGRGKGYAFF. In nucleotides, the CDR3 is TGTGCCAGCAGTGAGGGGGGACGGGGAAAGGGGTATGCTTTCTTT.